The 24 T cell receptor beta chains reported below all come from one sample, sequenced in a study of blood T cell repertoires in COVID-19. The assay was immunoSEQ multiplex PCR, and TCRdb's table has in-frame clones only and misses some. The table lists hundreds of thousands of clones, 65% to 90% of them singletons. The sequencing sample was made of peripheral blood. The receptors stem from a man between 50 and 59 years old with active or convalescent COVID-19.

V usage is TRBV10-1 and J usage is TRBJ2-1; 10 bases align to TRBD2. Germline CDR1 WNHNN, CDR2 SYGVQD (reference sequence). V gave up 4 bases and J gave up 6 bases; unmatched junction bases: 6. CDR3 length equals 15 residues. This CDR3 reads CASSGELAGPNEQFF. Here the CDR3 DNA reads TGCGCCAGCAGTGGGGAACTAGCGGGGCCCAATGAGCAGTTCTTC.

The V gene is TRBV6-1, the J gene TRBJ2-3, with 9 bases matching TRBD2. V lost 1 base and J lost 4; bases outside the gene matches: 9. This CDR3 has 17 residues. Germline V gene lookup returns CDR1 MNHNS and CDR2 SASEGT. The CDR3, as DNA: TGTGCCAGCAGTGAAGATCCTAGCGGGGCAATCGCAGATACGCAGTATTTT. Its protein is CASSEDPSGAIADTQYF.

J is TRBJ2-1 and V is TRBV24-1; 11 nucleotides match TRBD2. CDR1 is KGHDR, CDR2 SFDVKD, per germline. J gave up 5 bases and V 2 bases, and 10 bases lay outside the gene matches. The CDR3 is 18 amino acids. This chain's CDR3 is CATSDSGVIAGGHNEQFF. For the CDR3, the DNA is TGTGCCACCAGTGATTCTGGGGTCATAGCGGGAGGGCACAATGAGCAGTTCTTC.

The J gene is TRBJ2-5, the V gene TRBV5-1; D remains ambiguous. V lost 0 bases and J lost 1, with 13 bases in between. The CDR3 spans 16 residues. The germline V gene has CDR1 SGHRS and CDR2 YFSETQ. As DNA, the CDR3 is TGCGCCAGCAGCTTGGGCCCGACACGTAGCCAAGAGACCCAGTACTTC. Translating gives CASSLGPTRSQETQYF.

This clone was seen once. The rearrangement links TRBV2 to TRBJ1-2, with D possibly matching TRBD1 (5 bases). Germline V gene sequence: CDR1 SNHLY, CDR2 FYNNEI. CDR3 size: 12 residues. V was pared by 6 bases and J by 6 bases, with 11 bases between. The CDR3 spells CASSQLGDGYTF. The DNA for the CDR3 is TGTGCCAGCAGCCAGCTAGGGGATGGCTACACCTTC.

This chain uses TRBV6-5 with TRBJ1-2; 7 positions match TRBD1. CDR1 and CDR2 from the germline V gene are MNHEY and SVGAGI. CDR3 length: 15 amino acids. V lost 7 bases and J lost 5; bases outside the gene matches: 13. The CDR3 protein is CASTEGQAGGYGYTF. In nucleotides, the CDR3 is TGTGCCAGCACAGAAGGACAGGCAGGCGGGTATGGCTACACCTTC.

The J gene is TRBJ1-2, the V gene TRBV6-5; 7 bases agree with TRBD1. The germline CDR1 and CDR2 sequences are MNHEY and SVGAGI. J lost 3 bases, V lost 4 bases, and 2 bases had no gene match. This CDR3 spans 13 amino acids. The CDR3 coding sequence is TGTGCCAGCAGTTCGACAGGGTACTATGGCTACACCTTC. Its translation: CASSSTGYYGYTF.

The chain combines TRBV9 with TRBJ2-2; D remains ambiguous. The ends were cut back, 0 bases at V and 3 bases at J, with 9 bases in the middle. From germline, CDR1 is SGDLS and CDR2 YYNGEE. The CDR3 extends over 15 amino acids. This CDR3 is CASSVGASYTGELFF. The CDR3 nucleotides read TGTGCCAGCAGCGTAGGGGCCTCGTACACCGGGGAGCTGTTTTTT.

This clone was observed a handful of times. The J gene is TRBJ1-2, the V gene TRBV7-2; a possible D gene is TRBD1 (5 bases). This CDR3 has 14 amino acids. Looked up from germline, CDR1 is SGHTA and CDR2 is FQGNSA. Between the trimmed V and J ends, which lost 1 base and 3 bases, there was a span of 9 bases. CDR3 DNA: TGTGCCAGCAGCTTAGGAGGGGACTACTATGGCTACACCTTC. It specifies CASSLGGDYYGYTF.

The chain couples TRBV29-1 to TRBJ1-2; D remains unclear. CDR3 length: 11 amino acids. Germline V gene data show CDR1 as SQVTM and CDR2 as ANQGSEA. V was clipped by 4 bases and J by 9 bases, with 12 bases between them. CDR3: CSVGERSSYTF. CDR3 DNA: TGCAGCGTTGGAGAGAGGTCGAGCTACACCTTC.

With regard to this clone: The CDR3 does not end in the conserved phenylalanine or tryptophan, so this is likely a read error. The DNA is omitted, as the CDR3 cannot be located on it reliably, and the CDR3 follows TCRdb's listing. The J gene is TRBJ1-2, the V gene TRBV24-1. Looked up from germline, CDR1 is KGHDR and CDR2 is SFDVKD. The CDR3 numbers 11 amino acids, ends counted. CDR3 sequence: CATSDLSLGMV.

The chain's CDR3 is CASSLSGAYGYTF. CDR3 bases: TGTGCCAGCAGCTTAAGTGGAGCTTATGGCTACACCTTC. The chain carries TRBV5-4 and TRBJ1-2; D remains unclear. V was shortened by 2 bases and J by 5 bases, with 10 bases between the two germline ends. CDR3 length: 13 amino acids. Looked up from germline, CDR1 is SGHNT and CDR2 is YYREEE (reference sequence).

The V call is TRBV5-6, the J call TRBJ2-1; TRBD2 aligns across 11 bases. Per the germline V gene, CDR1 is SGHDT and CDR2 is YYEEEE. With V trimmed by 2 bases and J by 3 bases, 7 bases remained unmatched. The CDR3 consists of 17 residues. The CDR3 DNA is TGTGCCAGCAGCTTAAAGATGGGACTAGCGGACTACAATGAGCAGTTCTTC. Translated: CASSLKMGLADYNEQFF.

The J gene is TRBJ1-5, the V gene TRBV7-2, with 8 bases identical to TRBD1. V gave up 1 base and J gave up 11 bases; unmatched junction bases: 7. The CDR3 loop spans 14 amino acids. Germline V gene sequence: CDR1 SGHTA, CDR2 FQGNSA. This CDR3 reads CASSLGQGPEAQHF. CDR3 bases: TGTGCCAGCAGCTTAGGACAGGGGCCAGAGGCCCAGCATTTT.

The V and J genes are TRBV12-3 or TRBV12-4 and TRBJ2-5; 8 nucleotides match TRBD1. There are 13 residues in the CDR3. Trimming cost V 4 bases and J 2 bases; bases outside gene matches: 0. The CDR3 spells CASSYRGQETQYF. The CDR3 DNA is TGTGCCAGCAGTTACAGGGGGCAAGAGACCCAGTACTTC.

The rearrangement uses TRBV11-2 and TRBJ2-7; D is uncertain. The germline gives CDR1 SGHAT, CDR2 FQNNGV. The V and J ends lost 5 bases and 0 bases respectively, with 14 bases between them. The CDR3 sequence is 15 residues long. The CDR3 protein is CASSPPGRSSYEQYF. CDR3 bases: TGTGCCAGCAGCCCCCCCGGCAGGTCCTCCTACGAGCAGTACTTC.

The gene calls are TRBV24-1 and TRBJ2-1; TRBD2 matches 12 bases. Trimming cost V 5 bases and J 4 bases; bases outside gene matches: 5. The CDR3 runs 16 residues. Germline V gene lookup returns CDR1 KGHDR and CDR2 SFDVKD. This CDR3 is CATSGHLAGGYNEQFF. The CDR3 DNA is TGTGCCACCAGTGGTCACCTAGCGGGAGGGTACAATGAGCAGTTCTTC.

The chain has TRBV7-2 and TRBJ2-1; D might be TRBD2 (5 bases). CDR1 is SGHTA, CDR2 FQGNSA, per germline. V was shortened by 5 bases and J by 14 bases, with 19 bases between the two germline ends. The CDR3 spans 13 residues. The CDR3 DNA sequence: TGTGCCAGCAGCCTAAGGAACAGAGGGCGAAAGTTCTTC. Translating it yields CASSLRNRGRKFF.

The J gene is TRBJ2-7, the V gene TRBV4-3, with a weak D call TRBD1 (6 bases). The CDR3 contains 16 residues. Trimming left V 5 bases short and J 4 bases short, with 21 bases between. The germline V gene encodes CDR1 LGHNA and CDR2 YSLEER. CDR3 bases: TGCGCCAGCAGCTATAGAGACAGGTTCTTAGCGTACGAGCAGTACTTC. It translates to CASSYRDRFLAYEQYF.

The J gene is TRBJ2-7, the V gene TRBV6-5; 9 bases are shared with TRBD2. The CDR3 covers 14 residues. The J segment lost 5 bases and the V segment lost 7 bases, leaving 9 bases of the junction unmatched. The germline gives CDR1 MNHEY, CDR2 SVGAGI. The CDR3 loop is CASIGRGLANEQYF. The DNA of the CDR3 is TGTGCCAGCATTGGGAGGGGACTAGCCAACGAGCAGTACTTC.

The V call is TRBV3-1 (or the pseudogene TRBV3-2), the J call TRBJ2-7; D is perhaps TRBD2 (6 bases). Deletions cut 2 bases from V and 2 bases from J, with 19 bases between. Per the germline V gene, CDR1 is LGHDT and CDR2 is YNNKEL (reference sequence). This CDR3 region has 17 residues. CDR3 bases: TGTGCCAGCAGCCAATTTAGGGGCGGGACCCGGCCCTACGAGCAGTACTTC. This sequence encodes CASSQFRGGTRPYEQYF.

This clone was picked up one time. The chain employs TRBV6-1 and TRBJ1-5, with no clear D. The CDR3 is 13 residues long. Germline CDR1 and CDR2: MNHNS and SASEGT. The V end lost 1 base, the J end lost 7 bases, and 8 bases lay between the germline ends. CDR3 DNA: TGTGCCAGCAGTGAAGGGCCCCGACAGCCCCAGCATTTT. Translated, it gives CASSEGPRQPQHF.

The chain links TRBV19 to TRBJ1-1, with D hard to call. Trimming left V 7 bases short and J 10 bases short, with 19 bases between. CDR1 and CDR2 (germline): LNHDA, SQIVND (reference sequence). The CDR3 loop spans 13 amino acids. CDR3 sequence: CASNGAAAAGAFF. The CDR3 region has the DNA TGTGCCAGTAACGGTGCGGCTGCGGCTGGAGCTTTCTTT.

The CDR3 bases are TGTGCCAGCAGCTCCCGGACAGGGGGCGGTAACACTGAAGCTTTCTTT. This gives the protein CASSSRTGGGNTEAFF. The gene calls are TRBV3-1 (or the pseudogene TRBV3-2) and TRBJ1-1; 11 positions match TRBD1. Looked up from germline, CDR1 is LGHDT and CDR2 is YNNKEL (reference sequence). V trimming: 5 bases; J trimming: 2 bases; junction bases outside the gene matches: 7. The length of the CDR3 is 16 residues.